What follows is one T cell receptor (beta chain) and its context. Antigen: not known. TCRdb's copy holds only in-frame clones and misses some; the assay was immunoSEQ multiplex PCR. The sample has under 850,000 clones, 85% to 95% seen once. The data were obtained in a study of shared clonotypes between healthy human individuals. Study observations and caveats: Compared with memory subsets, naive subsets generally had larger estimated richness. A handful of donors shared 5% to 5.5% of their naive CD4 clonotypes.

Naive CD8 isolation took CD45RO-negative cells positively selected for CCR7 and excluded terminally differentiated effector memory CD45RA+ cells. What was sequenced was naive CD8+ T cells sorted from blood. The sequence derives from a man aged 25-45 years in good health.

The CDR3 DNA reads as TGTGCCAGCAGTGCCGGGACCCCGCAGTTCTTC. It specifies CASSAGTPQFF. J is TRBJ2-1 and V is TRBV28, with D possibly called TRBD1 or TRBD2 (5 bases each). The length of the CDR3 is 11 residues. V was clipped by 5 bases and J by 12 bases, with 11 bases between them. From germline, CDR1 is MDHEN and CDR2 SYDVKM.